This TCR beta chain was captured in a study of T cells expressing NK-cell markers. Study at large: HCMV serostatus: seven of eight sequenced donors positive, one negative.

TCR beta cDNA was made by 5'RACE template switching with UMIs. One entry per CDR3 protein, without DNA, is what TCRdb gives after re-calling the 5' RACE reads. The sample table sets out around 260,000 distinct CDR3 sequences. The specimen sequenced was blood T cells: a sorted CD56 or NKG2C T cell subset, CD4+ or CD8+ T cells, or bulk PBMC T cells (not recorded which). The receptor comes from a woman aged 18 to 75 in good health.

The CDR3 loop reads CASSQKLAEQFF. The chain uses TRBV12-3 or TRBV12-4 and TRBJ2-1; TCRdb outputs TRBD2, but without DNA this stays unchecked. CDR3 length: 12 residues.